Shown below are 12 T cell receptor beta chains from a single sample sequenced in a study of shared T cell receptors in the human thymus. Clones were read by immunoSEQ multiplex PCR, and TCRdb kept only the in-frame ones, dropping some. The data hold hundreds of thousands of clones, with around 87% observed a single time. These same records also appear under a second study, on human thymus T cells.

Material: thymocytes. The receptors stem from a boy less than two years old with a congenital heart defect.

This chain uses TRBV6-1 with TRBJ1-4; 12 bases fit TRBD1. Trimming took 0 bases from V and 10 from J; bases not matched to a gene: 9. The CDR3 has 17 residues. The germline gives CDR1 MNHNS, CDR2 SASEGT. CDR3 DNA: TGTGCCAGCAGTGAAGCCGGGACAGGGGGCCATAGGGGAAAACTGTTTTTT. It specifies CASSEAGTGGHRGKLFF.

The V gene is TRBV28, the J gene TRBJ1-5, with TRBD1 matching 7 bases. CDR1 MDHEN and CDR2 SYDVKM come from the germline V gene. This CDR3 comprises 16 residues. The junction had 7 bases not matched to a gene; V was cut back by 0 bases and J by 5 bases. CDR3 in DNA: TGTGCCAGCAGTTTATGCGGAACAGGGGAGGATCAGCCCCAGCATTTT. Protein product: CASSLCGTGEDQPQHF.

The genes are TRBV14 and TRBJ2-3, with 9 bases fitting TRBD2. Germline trimming cut 1 base from V and 1 base from J; bases unmatched to any gene: 18. The length of the CDR3 is 21 residues. CDR1 is SGHDN, CDR2 FVKESK, per germline. CDR3 sequence reads: CASSQAHRKREERRGTDTQYF. DNA of the CDR3: TGTGCCAGCAGCCAAGCCCACCGAAAGCGGGAGGAAAGGAGGGGCACAGATACGCAGTATTTT.

The chain employs TRBV5-1 and TRBJ1-1, with D uncertain. V shed 0 bases and J shed 0 bases, with 9 bases lying between them. CDR1 is SGHRS and CDR2 is YFSETQ in the germline V gene. CDR3 length equals 15 residues. The CDR3 nucleotides read TGCGCCAGCAGCTTGGTGGCAGACTTGAACACTGAAGCTTTCTTT. The encoded protein is CASSLVADLNTEAFF.

The V gene is TRBV7-9, the J gene TRBJ1-1, with D unclear. CDR3 size: 17 residues. Germline V lookup: CDR1 SEHNR, CDR2 FQNEAQ (reference sequence). V gave up 2 bases and J gave up 3 bases, with 19 bases separating them. This chain's CDR3 is CASSLTRPTRSDTEAFF. The CDR3 nucleotides are TGTGCCAGCAGCTTAACTAGACCCACCAGATCTGACACTGAAGCTTTCTTT.

The chain links TRBV11-2 to TRBJ2-7, with 7 bases fitting TRBD1. The CDR3 spans 13 residues. The trim removed 11 bases at V and 4 bases at J, leaving 11 bases unmatched. CDR1 is SGHAT and CDR2 is FQNNGV in the germline V gene. The CDR3 reads CASSRDRKYEQYF. The CDR3 DNA sequence: TGTGCCTCGTCCCGGGACAGAAAATACGAGCAGTACTTC.

The chain couples TRBV4-3 to TRBJ2-5; 7 bases agree with TRBD1. The CDR3 loop spans 15 amino acids. V shed 1 base, J shed 5 bases, and the junction held 7 bases outside the gene matches. From germline, CDR1 is LGHNA and CDR2 YSLEER. The DNA of the CDR3 is TGCGCCAGCAGCCAAGGTCCTACAGGGGCGGAGACCCAGTACTTC. This sequence encodes CASSQGPTGAETQYF.

The chain carries TRBV14 and TRBJ1-4; TRBD1 is a possible D gene (5 bases). Trimming cost V 4 bases and J 5 bases, with 11 bases left between them. CDR1 is SGHDN, CDR2 FVKESK, per germline. The CDR3 spans 14 residues. The CDR3: CASSLGSGNEKLFF. The CDR3 nucleotides are TGTGCCAGCAGCCTTGGATCAGGGAATGAAAAACTGTTTTTT.

In regard to this clone: This same CDR3 is encoded by further DNA sequences in the sample. The chain carries TRBV5-6 and TRBJ1-1; 8 nucleotides agree with TRBD1. V lost 1 base, J lost 4 bases, and 0 bases stayed unmatched. The CDR3 has 13 amino acids. Germline assignment: CDR1 SGHDT and CDR2 YYEEEE. In nucleotides, the CDR3 is TGTGCCAGCAGCTTGACAGGGGGCACTGAAGCTTTCTTT. This gives the protein CASSLTGGTEAFF.

The CDR3 reads CASSLRADQGYEQYF. CDR3 in DNA: TGTGCCAGCAGCTTAAGGGCAGATCAGGGCTACGAGCAGTACTTC. V usage is TRBV13 and J usage is TRBJ2-7; maybe TRBD1 (5 bases). V gave up 2 bases and J gave up 3 bases, with 14 bases separating them. CDR3 length: 15 amino acids. The germline gives CDR1 PRHDT, CDR2 FYEKMQ (reference sequence). Complete variable domain (other parts from reference TRBV13 and TRBJ2-7): AAGVIQSPRHLIKEKRETATLKCYPIPRHDTVYWYQQGPGQDPQFLISFYEKMQSDKGSIPDRFSAQQFSDYHSELNMSSLELGDSALYFCASSLRADQGYEQYFGPGTRLTVT.

In this sample, this clone turned up once. The chain links TRBV6-5 to TRBJ1-2, with 8 nucleotides matching TRBD1. CDR3 size: 12 residues. Germline-derived CDR1 and CDR2 are MNHEY and SVGAGI. The ends lost 6 bases at V and 8 bases at J; junction bases unmatched: 5. The CDR3 here is CASRTGVFGYTF. CDR3 DNA sequence: TGTGCCAGCAGGACAGGGGTCTTCGGCTACACCTTC.

This clone showed up just once. The CDR3 DNA sequence: TGCGCCAGCAGCCAAGAGGTCTTACAGAGAAGGGGCACTGAAGCTTTCTTT. It encodes CASSQEVLQRRGTEAFF. This chain links TRBV4-3 with TRBJ1-1, with D possibly matching TRBD1 (5 bases). The CDR3 length is 17 residues. Germline V gene data show CDR1 as LGHNA and CDR2 as YSLEER. V was shortened by 0 bases and J by 4 bases, with 18 bases between the two germline ends.